Shown below are 18 T cell receptor beta chains from a single sample sequenced in a study of early T cells in non-severe SARS-CoV-2 infection. MiXCR was run by TCRdb on the 5' RACE reads, yielding one entry per CDR3 protein. The profile shows tens of thousands of distinct CDR3 sequences, 5.5% to 7% of them singletons. Sequenced input: whole blood. Source of these receptors: an adult who was a healthcare worker with PCR-confirmed SARS-CoV-2 infection or an uninfected control (not recorded which).

This clonotype was seen repeatedly, ten times or more. This chain joins TRBV6-2 or TRBV6-3 and TRBJ2-7; tentatively, D is TRBD2 (6 bases). Trimming cost V 4 bases and J 4 bases, with 17 bases left between them. Looked up from germline, CDR1 is MNHEY and CDR2 is SVGEGT. CDR3 length: 15 amino acids. For the CDR3, the DNA is TGTGCCAGCAGTTTTGGCGGGACCAGCGCTTACGAGCAGTACTTC. Its translation is CASSFGGTSAYEQYF.

Only a few counts were recorded for this clonotype. This chain joins TRBV4-1 and TRBJ1-1; no firm D call. The CDR3 has 15 amino acids. Deletions cut 0 bases from V and 0 bases from J, with 8 bases between. The germline V gene encodes CDR1 MGHRA and CDR2 YSYEKL. The CDR3 sequence is CASSQDQTLNTEAFF. In nucleotides, the CDR3 is TGCGCCAGCAGCCAAGATCAGACTCTGAACACTGAAGCTTTCTTT.

This clonotype was seen many times. CDR3 sequence (DNA): TGCAGCGTAGATCTAGCGGGAGGGCCGGGAGATACGCAGTATTTT. Translation: CSVDLAGGPGDTQYF. J is TRBJ2-3 and V is TRBV29-1, with 12 bases fitting TRBD2. J was trimmed by 5 bases and V by 6 bases; bases with no gene match: 9. Germline CDR1 SQVTM, CDR2 ANQGSEA. The CDR3 has 15 residues.

This clonotype was counted at least ten times. The DNA for the CDR3 is TGCAGTGCTATTGTTGGACAGGCCGATTATTCACCCCTCCACTTT. It encodes CSAIVGQADYSPLHF. The chain recombines TRBV20-1 with TRBJ1-6, with 7 bases identical to TRBD1. Unmatched junction bases numbered 11, after V lost 4 bases and J lost 8 bases. There are 15 residues in the CDR3. Germline V lookup: CDR1 DFQATT, CDR2 SNEGSKA (reference sequence).

This clonotype came up many times. The chain joins TRBV25-1 to TRBJ1-2; no clear D. The CDR3 is 13 residues long. Trimming pared 3 bases from V and 4 bases from J, leaving 9 bases between. CDR1 MGHDK and CDR2 SYGVNS come from the germline V gene. The DNA of the CDR3 is TGTGCCAGCAGTGATGTACGGCGCTATGGCTACACCTTC. Translating gives CASSDVRRYGYTF.

To note about this clonotype: Since a much larger clone is just one base distant, this may be a read error. The chain carries TRBV4-1 and TRBJ2-1; D may be TRBD2 (5 bases). The CDR3 consists of 14 residues. Per germline, CDR1 MGHRA and CDR2 YSYEKL. The DNA for the CDR3 is TGCGCCAGCGGCCAGGAGGTGGTCGAGAATGAGCAGTTCTTC. Translating gives CASGQEVVENEQFF.

This clonotype came up many times. The chain is built from TRBV11-2 and TRBJ2-1; D ambiguous. This CDR3 is 17 amino acids long. CDR1 is SGHAT, CDR2 FQNNGV, per germline. Trimming took off 5 bases at V and 1 base at J, with 18 bases between the two ends. The CDR3 here is CASSPPFGDLSYNEQFF. CDR3 nucleotide sequence: TGTGCCAGCAGCCCTCCCTTCGGCGACTTATCCTACAATGAGCAGTTCTTC.

This clonotype occurred many times. The V gene is TRBV5-1, the J gene TRBJ2-3, with D perhaps matching TRBD2 (5 bases). In germline, CDR1 is SGHRS, CDR2 YFSETQ. V shed 4 bases and J shed 4 bases, with 10 bases lying between them. The CDR3 totals 13 residues. The CDR3 loop reads CASSVDFSDTQYF. The CDR3 coding sequence is TGCGCCAGCAGCGTGGACTTTTCAGATACGCAGTATTTT.

This clonotype occurred many times. The J gene is TRBJ2-1, the V gene TRBV5-1, with 9 bases that match TRBD2. Germline CDR1 and CDR2: SGHRS and YFSETQ. The CDR3 has 16 residues. Trimming at V came to 4 bases and at J to 8 bases, leaving 13 bases not matched to a gene. The CDR3 sequence is CASSIPPAGGSDEQFF. Written as DNA, the CDR3 is TGCGCCAGCAGCATTCCACCAGCGGGAGGATCCGATGAGCAGTTCTTC. Filled out from reference TRBV5-1 and TRBJ2-1, the complete variable domain reads KAGVTQTPRYLIKTRGQQVTLSCSPISGHRSVSWYQQTPGQGLQFLFEYFSETQRNKGNFPGRFSGRQFSNSRSEMNVSTLELGDSALYLCASSIPPAGGSDEQFFGPGTRLTVL.

This clonotype has a count of ten or more. The junction differs from germline at one of its ends, possibly a read error. The genes are TRBV20-1 and TRBJ2-3, with D maybe TRBD2 (5 bases). Germline values: CDR1 DFQATT, CDR2 SNEGSKA (reference sequence). CDR3 length: 14 amino acids. CDR3 sequence (DNA): TGCAGTGCTAGAGATAAAGGGAGCATGGCCCCCGGGTTTTTT. It translates to CSARDKGSMAPGFF.

The gene calls are TRBV29-1 and TRBJ2-7; weak D call: TRBD2 (6 bases). Germline CDR1 reads SQVTM; CDR2 reads ANQGSEA. The V end lost 7 bases, the J end lost 5 bases, and 18 bases lay between the germline ends. CDR3 size: 13 residues. The CDR3 bases are TGCAGCGGCGCCGGGGGTAAGAGTAACGAGCAGTACTTC. It specifies CSGAGGKSNEQYF.

This clonotype was counted ten times or more. This chain joins TRBV6-1 and TRBJ1-5, with D possibly being TRBD1 (6 bases). V shed 7 bases and J shed 0 bases, with 16 bases lying between them. CDR3 size: 16 residues. Looked up from germline, CDR1 is MNHNS and CDR2 is SASEGT. Here the CDR3 reads CASMSQGPFSNQPQHF. CDR3 DNA sequence: TGTGCCAGCATGAGTCAGGGGCCTTTTAGCAATCAGCCCCAGCATTTT.

The table lists this clonotype with many counts. The chain combines TRBV25-1 with TRBJ2-1; D possibly corresponds to TRBD2 (5 bases). Per the germline V gene, CDR1 is MGHDK and CDR2 is SYGVNS. The CDR3 is made up of 14 amino acids. Trimming stripped 7 bases from V and 3 bases from J, with 13 bases between. The CDR3 region has the DNA TGTGCCAGCATCCGGGGAGAAGACTACAATGAGCAGTTCTTC. Amino acids: CASIRGEDYNEQFF.

This clonotype came up many times. The chain combines TRBV7-6 with TRBJ1-1; D is unclear. V was shortened by 5 bases and J by 6 bases, with 10 bases between the two germline ends. CDR1 is SGHVS and CDR2 is FNYEAQ in the germline V gene. The CDR3 spans 12 residues. The CDR3 nucleotides read TGTGCCAGCAGCCGACACGGAGCTGAAGCTTTCTTT. Its protein is CASSRHGAEAFF.

CDR3 nucleotide sequence: TGTGCCATCAGTGAGCAGACTCTTACCGGGGAGCTGTTTTTT. Encoded protein: CAISEQTLTGELFF. V and J are TRBV10-3 and TRBJ2-2; D unclear. The germline V gene has CDR1 ENHRY and CDR2 SYGVKD. The CDR3 is 14 amino acids. Trimming took 2 bases from V and 5 from J, leaving 9 bases between them.

The sample holds many counts of this clonotype. The genes are TRBV7-2 and TRBJ2-3; 12 bases align to TRBD2. The CDR3 totals 15 residues. J was trimmed by 4 bases and V by 1 base; bases with no gene match: 0. Germline loops: CDR1 SGHTA, CDR2 FQGNSA. CDR3 in DNA: TGTGCCAGCAGCTTAGGACTAGCGGGAGCAGATACGCAGTATTTT. The encoded protein is CASSLGLAGADTQYF.

In this sample, this clonotype turned up many times. This chain links TRBV7-6 with TRBJ2-3, with D possibly TRBD1 on 6 matching bases. Trimming pared 2 bases from V and 2 bases from J, leaving 11 bases between. The CDR3 consists of 15 residues. Germline-derived CDR1 and CDR2 are SGHVS and FNYEAQ. Written as DNA, the CDR3 is TGTGCCAGCAGCTTATATCAGGGGTCCACAGATACGCAGTATTTT. Protein: CASSLYQGSTDTQYF.

This chain uses TRBV7-9 with TRBJ1-1; D remains unclear. The V end was cut by 3 bases, the J end by 0 bases, with 8 bases between. The CDR3 spans 14 residues. Germline V gives CDR1 SEHNR, CDR2 FQNEAQ (reference sequence). The CDR3 nucleotides read TGTGCCAGCAGCTTCGAACGCATGAACACTGAAGCTTTCTTT. It yields the protein CASSFERMNTEAFF.